This T cell receptor beta chain was retrieved from a study of beta chain features in type 1 diabetes (dated by TCRdb to 2017 to 2018). Turning to the overall study: Mean age, gender distribution, total cell number and subset yield were not different between patients and healthy donors. Regulatory and stem cell-like memory subsets were isolated from only 8 patients and about 8 healthy donors, whereas naive and central memory subsets came from all 30 or so donors. In the study, recently diagnosed type 1 diabetes patients and matched healthy donors were compared on the TCRB repertoires of their sorted circulating CD4+ T cell subsets. Across all samples, fewer than 130 million sorted cells were examined, and cell number per subset correlated strongly with RNA yield.

The CDR3, cysteine through phenylalanine, is 12 amino acids long. Only the CDR3 DNA stays, 36 bases, in frame from base 1. V and J lose 3 bases and 9 bases, and a span of 8 bases separates them. The germline V gene provides CDR1 MNHNS and CDR2 SASEGT. What the work shows at the level of the full study, not this receptor alone: Because the HLA sub-analyses included only small numbers of individuals, any influence of HLA type on TCRB rearrangement was left unresolved. Type 1 diabetes patients showed a moderate but significant shortening of TCRB CDR3 length in all four CD4+ subsets. Fewer insertions and more nucleotide deletions at VDJ recombination sites were observed in patients with type 1 diabetes, implying thymic rearrangement abnormalities. The naive, central memory and regulatory TCRB repertoires appeared to resemble one another more closely among patients than among healthy donors. PCR may preferentially amplify shorter templates, but because patient and control samples were amplified and corrected together, any resulting skew would affect both groups equally. Because cDNA was sequenced instead of genomic DNA, highly expressing activated cells could be over-represented, though the groups showed no difference in activation or CD3 levels.

From each donor, a single peripheral blood sample of approximately 120 mL on average was drawn into heparinised tubes. A BD FACSAria II was used to sort naive, central memory, regulatory and stem cell-like memory CD4+ T cells with a panel that included CD45RO, CCR7, CD25, CD127, CD95 and CD27. Purity was above 95% for every sorted population. PBMCs were separated immediately by Lymphoprep density gradient centrifugation and were stained directly, without being cultured. So that batch effects would be minimized, each experiment stained and sorted samples in pairs, pairing one healthy donor with one patient. This clone has only a few counts. The specificity of this receptor is unknown. The input lacks base qualities; no much larger clone sits a single base away. All of the isolated RNA was reverse transcribed with the High Capacity cDNA Reverse Transcription Kit, so expressed TCRB transcripts were sequenced. Deep immunoSEQ sequencing was applied to naive, central memory and regulatory T cell samples, giving an average of roughly 3.5 million total reads per sample. Sorted cells were lysed in RLT buffer, and RNA was extracted using DNase-treated RNeasy Micro or Mini kits according to cell number. Each cell subset was processed on its own to prevent cross-contamination, while patient and healthy donor samples were processed together. The immunoSEQ multiplex PCR was used to amplify TCRB sequences from cDNA, generating 87-bp fragments that spanned the CDR3 region. The amplicons were sequenced using the Illumina HiSeq platform. Turning to the authors' computational methods: Synthetic template baselines were used to correct PCR bias computationally, reads within Hamming distance 2 were collapsed, and singletons that could not be merged were discarded. Reads were aligned against IMGT to assign V, D and J genes, CDR3 length and insertions or deletions at six rearrangement sites. Clonotype counts were normalized to sorted cell number within each subset before computing true diversity and Gini coefficients with the tcR R package. The overlap coefficient, calculated on TCRB nucleotide sequences, was used to quantify repertoire sharing. As a proxy for the pre-selection repertoire, out-of-frame TCRB sequences from naive cells were analyzed. Entries here come from immuneACCESS through TCRdb and include only in-frame sequences with V and J called. Some clones fail to appear in such tables; in the studies checked, an unresolved V gene covers under half of the shortfall, and the cause of the remainder is unknown. That table is the source of V, J and clone size, and D and trimming were worked out from the DNA. The sample contains 640,000 or so clones, 10% to 15% of them found a single time. Together, the top ten hold 0.02% to 0.025% of the sample.

This clonotype was sampled from a young man with type 1 diabetes. The sequenced sample was naive CD4+ T cells from blood. What this sample's cell subset or site label stands for: true naive CD4+ T cells. The rearranged segments are TRBV6-1 and TRBJ2-2; no D segment can be confidently identified. The nucleotide sequence reads as follows: TGTGCCAGCAGTGACGCTAGGTGGGAGCTGTTTTTT. Protein translation: CASSDARWELFF.